The source of this T cell receptor (beta chain) is a study of cytomegalovirus exposure and HLA in healthy donors. As to this clone: Its antigen is as yet unknown.

General study points: It was likely that a cluster of highly shared sequence variants was a sequencing artifact.

Germline CDR1 SGHTA, CDR2 FQGNSA. V dropped 4 bases and J dropped 2; count of bases not matched to a gene: 10. The CDR3 contains 16 residues. Each donor's status was that of a healthy bone marrow donor. Researchers ran the PCR with 60 Vbeta and 13 Jbeta primers. The method was immunoSEQ multiplex PCR; TCRdb's version includes in-frame clones alone and lacks a portion of them. The sample has around 87,000 clones, approximately 80% seen once. This TCR was sampled from a man between 35 and 55 years old in good health and CMV-seronegative. The chain joins TRBV7-2 to TRBJ2-7; TRBD2 agrees at 8 bases. The sample comprised PBMCs. In DNA, the CDR3 is TGTGCCAGCAGCTGGGCAAAAGCGGGGGACGCCTACGAGCAGTACTTC. Protein sequence: CASSWAKAGDAYEQYF.